The clone carrying this T cell receptor beta chain has only one observation. This sample was included in a study of OX40 agonist ivuxolimab in advanced cancers. The CDR3 totals 15 residues. V lost 4 bases to trimming and J lost 3 bases, with 13 bases between them. Germline V gene lookup returns CDR1 MGHDK and CDR2 SYGVNS. Here immunoSEQ multiplex PCR was the method, and the copy in TCRdb shows in-frame clones only, minus some. The sample contains around 140,000 clones, roughly nine tenths of which appear only once. The sequence was collected from an adult with an advanced solid tumor such as melanoma, head and neck, liver or kidney cancer. Sequencing was performed on CD4+ or CD8+ T cells sorted from blood, taken in a trial of the OX40 agonist ivuxolimab. The V and J genes are TRBV25-1 and TRBJ1-3; D is undetermined. The DNA of the CDR3 is TGTGCCAGCAGTGGTGGCAGCAATAATGGAAACACCATATATTTT. Translation gives CASSGGSNNGNTIYF.